This TCR beta chain was obtained from a study of pediatric ulcerative colitis. Notes on the study in general: In rectum, acute severe colitis had expanded clones and less diversity. All ulcerative colitis patients, but no controls, carried a couple of rectal clonotypes.

The rectum was sampled with one to two pinch biopsies at colonoscopy. Trimming removed 7 bases from V and 0 bases from J, with 13 bases in between. The germline CDR1 and CDR2 sequences are SGHNT and YYREEE (reference sequence). The CDR3 totals 14 residues. Profiling relied on immunoSEQ multiplex PCR, and the TCRdb table lists in-frame clones only, not all of them. The sample holds roughly 18,000 clones, under 75% seen once. Note on this clone: The antigen is not known.

V usage is TRBV5-4 and J usage is TRBJ1-1, with TRBD1 as a possible D gene (5 bases). This TCR derives from a boy aged 5-17 years with moderate ulcerative colitis. Specimen: gut tissue. The DNA of the CDR3 is TGTGCCAGCCACGCCGGGGCGGTGAACACTGAAGCTTTCTTT. This codes for CASHAGAVNTEAFF.